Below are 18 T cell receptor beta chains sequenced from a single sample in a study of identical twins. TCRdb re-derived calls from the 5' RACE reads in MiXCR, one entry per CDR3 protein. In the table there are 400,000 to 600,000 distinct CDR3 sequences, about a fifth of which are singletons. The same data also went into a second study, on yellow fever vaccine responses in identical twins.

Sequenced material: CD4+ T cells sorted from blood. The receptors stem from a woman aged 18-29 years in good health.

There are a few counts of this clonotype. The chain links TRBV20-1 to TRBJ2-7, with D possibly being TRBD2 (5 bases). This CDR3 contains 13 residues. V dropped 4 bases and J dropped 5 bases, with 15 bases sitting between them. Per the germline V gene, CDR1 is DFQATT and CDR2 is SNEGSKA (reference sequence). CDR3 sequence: CSAIYHGVNEQYF. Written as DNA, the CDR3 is TGCAGTGCTATATATCACGGGGTCAACGAGCAGTACTTC.

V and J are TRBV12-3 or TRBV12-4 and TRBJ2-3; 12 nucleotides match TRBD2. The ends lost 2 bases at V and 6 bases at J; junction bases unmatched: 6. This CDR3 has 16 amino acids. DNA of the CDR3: TGTGCCAGCAGTTTAACCGGGACTAGCGGGTCCGATACGCAGTATTTT. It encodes CASSLTGTSGSDTQYF.

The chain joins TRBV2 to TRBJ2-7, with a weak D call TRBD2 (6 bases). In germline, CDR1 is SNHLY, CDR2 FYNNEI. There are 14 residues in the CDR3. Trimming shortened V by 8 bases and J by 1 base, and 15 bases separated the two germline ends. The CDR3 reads CASEPGTASYEQYF. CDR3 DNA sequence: TGTGCCAGCGAGCCGGGGACTGCTTCCTACGAGCAGTACTTC.

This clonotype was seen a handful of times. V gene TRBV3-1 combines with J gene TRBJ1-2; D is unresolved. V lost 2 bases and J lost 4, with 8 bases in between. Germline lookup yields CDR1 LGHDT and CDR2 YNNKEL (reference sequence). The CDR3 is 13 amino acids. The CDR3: CASSQRVAYGYTF. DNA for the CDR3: TGTGCCAGCAGCCAACGGGTTGCCTATGGCTACACCTTC.

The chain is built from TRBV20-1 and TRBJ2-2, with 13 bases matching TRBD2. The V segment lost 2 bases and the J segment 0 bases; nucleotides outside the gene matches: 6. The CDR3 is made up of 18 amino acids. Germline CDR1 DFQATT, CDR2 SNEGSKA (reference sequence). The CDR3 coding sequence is TGCAGTGCTAGACCCGGGACTAGCGGGACCGCGAACACCGGGGAGCTGTTTTTT. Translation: CSARPGTSGTANTGELFF.

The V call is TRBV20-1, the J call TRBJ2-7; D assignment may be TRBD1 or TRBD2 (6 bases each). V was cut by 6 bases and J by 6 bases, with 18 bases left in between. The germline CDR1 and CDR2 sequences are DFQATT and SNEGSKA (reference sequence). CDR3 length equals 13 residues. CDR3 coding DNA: TGCAGTGCCCAGGGGTATGGGGGGACCGAGCAGTACGTC. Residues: CSAQGYGGTEQYV.

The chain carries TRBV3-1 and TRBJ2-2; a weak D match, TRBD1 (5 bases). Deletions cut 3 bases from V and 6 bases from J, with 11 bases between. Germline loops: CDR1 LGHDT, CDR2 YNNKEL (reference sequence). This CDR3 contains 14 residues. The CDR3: CASSQVARAGELFF. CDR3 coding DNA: TGTGCCAGCAGCCAGGTCGCCAGGGCCGGGGAGCTGTTTTTT.

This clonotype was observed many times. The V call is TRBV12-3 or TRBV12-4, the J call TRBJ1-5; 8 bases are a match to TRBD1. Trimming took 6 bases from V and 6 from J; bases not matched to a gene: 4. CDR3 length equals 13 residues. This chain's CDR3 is CASSRGLGQPQHF. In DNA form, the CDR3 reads TGTGCCAGCAGCAGGGGGCTCGGTCAGCCCCAGCATTTT.

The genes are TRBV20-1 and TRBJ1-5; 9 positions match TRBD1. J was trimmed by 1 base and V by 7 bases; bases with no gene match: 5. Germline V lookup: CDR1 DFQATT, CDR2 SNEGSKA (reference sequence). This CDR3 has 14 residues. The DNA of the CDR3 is TGCAGTGTAGTGGGGACAGGGAGCAATCAGCCCCAGCATTTT. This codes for CSVVGTGSNQPQHF.

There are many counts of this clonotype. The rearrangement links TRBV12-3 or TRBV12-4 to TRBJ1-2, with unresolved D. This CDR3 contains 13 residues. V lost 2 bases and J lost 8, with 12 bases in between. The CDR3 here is CASSLSPRRGYTF. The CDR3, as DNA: TGTGCCAGCAGTTTATCCCCCCGTCGGGGCTACACCTTC.

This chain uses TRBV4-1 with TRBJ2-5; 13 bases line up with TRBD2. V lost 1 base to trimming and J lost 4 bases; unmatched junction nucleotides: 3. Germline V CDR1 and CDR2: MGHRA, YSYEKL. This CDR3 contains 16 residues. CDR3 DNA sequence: TGCGCCAGCAGCCAAGCGGGACTAGCGGGACGAGAGACCCAGTACTTC. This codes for CASSQAGLAGRETQYF.

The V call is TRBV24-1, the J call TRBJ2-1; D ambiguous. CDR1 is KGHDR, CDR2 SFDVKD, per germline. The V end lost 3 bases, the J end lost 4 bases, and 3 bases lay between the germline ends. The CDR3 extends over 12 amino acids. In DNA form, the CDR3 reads TGTGCCACCAGTGATGGGTACAATGAGCAGTTCTTC. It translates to CATSDGYNEQFF.

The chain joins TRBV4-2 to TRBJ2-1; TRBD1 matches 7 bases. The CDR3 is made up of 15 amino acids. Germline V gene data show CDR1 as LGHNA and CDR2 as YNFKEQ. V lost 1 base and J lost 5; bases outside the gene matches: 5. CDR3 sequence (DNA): TGTGCCAGCAGCCAAGTTATCGGACAGGACAATGAGCAGTTCTTC. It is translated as CASSQVIGQDNEQFF.

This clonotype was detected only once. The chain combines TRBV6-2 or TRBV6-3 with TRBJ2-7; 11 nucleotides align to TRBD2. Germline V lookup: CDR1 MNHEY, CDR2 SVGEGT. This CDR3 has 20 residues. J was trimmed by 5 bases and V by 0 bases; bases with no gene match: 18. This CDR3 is CASSYSEGGPTSGVKNEQYV. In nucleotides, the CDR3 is TGTGCCAGCAGTTACTCGGAGGGGGGCCCGACTAGCGGGGTTAAGAACGAGCAGTACGTC.

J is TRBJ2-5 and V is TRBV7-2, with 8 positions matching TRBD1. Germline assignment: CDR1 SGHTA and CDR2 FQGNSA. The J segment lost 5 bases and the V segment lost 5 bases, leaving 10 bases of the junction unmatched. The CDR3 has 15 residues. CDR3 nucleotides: TGTGCCAGCAGCCAACGGACAGGGTTCGGTGAGACCCAGTACTTC. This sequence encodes CASSQRTGFGETQYF. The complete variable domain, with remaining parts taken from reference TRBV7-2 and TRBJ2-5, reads GAGVSQSPSNKVTEKGKDVELRCDPISGHTALYWYRQSLGQGLEFLIYFQGNSAPDKSGLPSDRFSAERTGGSVSTLTIQRTQQEDSAVYLCASSQRTGFGETQYFGPGTRLLVL.

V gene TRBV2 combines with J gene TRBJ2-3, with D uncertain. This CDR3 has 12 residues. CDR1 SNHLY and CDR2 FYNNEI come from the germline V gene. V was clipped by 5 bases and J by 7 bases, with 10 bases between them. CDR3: CASSTTEYTQYF. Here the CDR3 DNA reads TGTGCCAGCAGTACGACGGAATATACGCAGTATTTT.

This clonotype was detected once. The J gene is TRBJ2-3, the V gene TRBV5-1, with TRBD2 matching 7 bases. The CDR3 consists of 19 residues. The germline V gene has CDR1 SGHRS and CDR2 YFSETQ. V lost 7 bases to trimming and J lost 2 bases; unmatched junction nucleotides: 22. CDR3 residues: CASGSPASGGERNTDTQYF. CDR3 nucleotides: TGCGCCAGCGGGTCCCCAGCGTCTGGGGGGGAACGGAACACAGATACGCAGTATTTT.

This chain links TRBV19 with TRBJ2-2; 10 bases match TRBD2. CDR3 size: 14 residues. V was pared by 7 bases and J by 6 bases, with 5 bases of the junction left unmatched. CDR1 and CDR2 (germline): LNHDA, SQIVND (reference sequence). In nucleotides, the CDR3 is TGTGCCAGTAAAGGGACTAGCGTGGCCGGGGAGCTGTTTTTT. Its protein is CASKGTSVAGELFF.